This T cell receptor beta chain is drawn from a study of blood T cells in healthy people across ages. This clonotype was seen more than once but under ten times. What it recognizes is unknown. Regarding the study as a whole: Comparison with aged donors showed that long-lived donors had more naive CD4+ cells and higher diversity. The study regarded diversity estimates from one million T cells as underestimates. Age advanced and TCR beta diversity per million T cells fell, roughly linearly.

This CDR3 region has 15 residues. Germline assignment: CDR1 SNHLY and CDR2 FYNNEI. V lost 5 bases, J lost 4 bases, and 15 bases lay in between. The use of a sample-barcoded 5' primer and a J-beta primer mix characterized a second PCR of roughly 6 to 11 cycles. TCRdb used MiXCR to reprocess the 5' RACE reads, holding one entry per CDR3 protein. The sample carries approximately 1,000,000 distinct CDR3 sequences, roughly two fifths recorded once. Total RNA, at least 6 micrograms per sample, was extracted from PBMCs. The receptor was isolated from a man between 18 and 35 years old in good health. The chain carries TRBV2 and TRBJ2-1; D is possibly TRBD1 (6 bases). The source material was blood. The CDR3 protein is CASSYDRSKYNEQFF. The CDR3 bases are TGTGCCAGCAGTTACGACAGGAGTAAATACAATGAGCAGTTCTTC.